This T cell receptor beta chain came from a study of cytomegalovirus exposure and HLA in healthy donors. General study findings and limits: Some segments of the V type, notably TRBV6-2 and TRBV6-3, were excluded as indistinguishable.

Each donor's status was that of a healthy bone marrow donor. Regarding this clone: Its antigen is as yet unknown.

The PCR made use of 60 Vbeta and 13 Jbeta primers. Libraries were prepared by immunoSEQ multiplex PCR; TCRdb keeps only in-frame clonotypes and omits some of them. This sample carries around 170,000 clones, around four fifths of them seen once, and the ten largest clones take over 2.5%. The ends lost 1 base at V and 8 bases at J; junction bases unmatched: 8. Looked up from germline, CDR1 is MGHRA and CDR2 is YSYEKL. The length of the CDR3 is 16 residues. This TCR derives from a woman aged 50 to 60 in good health and CMV-seropositive. V usage is TRBV4-1 and J usage is TRBJ1-2; 12 bases agree with TRBD1. Input material: PBMCs. DNA for the CDR3: TGCGCCAGCAGCCAAGTGGGGACAGGGGGCGCGTCCGGCTACACCTTC. This gives the protein CASSQVGTGGASGYTF.